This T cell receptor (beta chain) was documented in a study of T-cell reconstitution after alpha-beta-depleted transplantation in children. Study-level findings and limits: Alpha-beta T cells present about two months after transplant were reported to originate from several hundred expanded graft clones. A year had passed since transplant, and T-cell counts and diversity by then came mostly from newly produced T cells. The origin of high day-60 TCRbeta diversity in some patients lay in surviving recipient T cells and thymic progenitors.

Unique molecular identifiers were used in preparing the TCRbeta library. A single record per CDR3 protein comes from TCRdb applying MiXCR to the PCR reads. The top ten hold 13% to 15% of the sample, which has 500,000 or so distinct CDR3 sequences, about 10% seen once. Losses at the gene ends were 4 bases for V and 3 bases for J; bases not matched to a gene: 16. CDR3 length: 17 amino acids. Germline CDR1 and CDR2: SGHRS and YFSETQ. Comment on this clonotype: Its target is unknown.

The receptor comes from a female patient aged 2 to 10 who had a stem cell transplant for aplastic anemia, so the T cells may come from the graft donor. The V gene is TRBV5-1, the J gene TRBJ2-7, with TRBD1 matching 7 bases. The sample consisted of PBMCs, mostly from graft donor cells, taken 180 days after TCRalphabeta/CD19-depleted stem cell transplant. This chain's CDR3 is CASSSDFRQGYFYEQYF. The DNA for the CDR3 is TGCGCCAGCAGCAGCGACTTTCGACAGGGCTACTTCTACGAGCAGTACTTC.